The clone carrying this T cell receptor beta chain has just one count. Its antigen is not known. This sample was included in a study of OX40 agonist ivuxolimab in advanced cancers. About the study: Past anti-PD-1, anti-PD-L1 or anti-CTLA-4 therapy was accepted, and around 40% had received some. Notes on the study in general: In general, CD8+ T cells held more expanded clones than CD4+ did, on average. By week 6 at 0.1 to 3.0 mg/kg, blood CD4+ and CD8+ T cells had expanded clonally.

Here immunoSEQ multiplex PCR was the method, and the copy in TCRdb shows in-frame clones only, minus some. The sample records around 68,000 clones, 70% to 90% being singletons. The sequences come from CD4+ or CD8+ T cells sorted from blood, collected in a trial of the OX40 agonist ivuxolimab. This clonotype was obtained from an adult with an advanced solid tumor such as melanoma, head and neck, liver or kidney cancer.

CDR3 amino acids: CASSLDRVGEAFF. CDR3 DNA: TGTGCCAGCAGTCTTGACAGGGTCGGTGAAGCTTTCTTT. The rearrangement uses TRBV28 and TRBJ1-1, with 7 bases identical to TRBD1. Germline V gene data show CDR1 as MDHEN and CDR2 as SYDVKM. This CDR3 comprises 13 residues. V was clipped by 5 bases and J by 7 bases; unmatched bases: 7.